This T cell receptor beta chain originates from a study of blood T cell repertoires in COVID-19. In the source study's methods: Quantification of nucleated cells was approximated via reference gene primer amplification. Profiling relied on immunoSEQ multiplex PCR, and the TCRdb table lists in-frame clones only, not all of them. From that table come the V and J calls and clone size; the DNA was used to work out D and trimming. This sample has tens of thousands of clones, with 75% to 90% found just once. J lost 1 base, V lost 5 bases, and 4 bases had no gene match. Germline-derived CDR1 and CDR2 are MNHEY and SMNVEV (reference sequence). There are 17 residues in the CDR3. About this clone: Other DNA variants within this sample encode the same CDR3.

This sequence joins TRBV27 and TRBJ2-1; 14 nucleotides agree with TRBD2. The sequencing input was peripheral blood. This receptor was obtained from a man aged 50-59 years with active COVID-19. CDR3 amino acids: CASSPRTSGRSYNEQFF. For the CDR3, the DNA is TGTGCCAGCAGTCCGAGGACTAGCGGGAGGTCCTACAATGAGCAGTTCTTC.